A selection of T cell receptor beta chains follows, all from one sample in a study of neoadjuvant nivolumab and ipilimumab in lung cancer. Clones were sequenced by immunoSEQ multiplex PCR, and TCRdb holds only the in-frame ones, with some missing. The sample consists of tens of thousands of clones, 82% of them appearing once. Here the sequenced sample was peripheral blood, taken before neoadjuvant nivolumab, alone or with ipilimumab. The origin of the receptors is an adult with non-small cell lung cancer. Both conserved end residues are part of each CDR3. Each record gives: V gene, J gene, D gene, clone size, CDR3 length, CDR3 DNA, CDR3 protein. A D gene is named only where the DNA matches it firmly. Rows give clone size only sometimes, using once, few, many, or a class for an expanded clone.

V gene: TRBV11-2
J gene: TRBJ1-2
D gene: NA
clone size: few
CDR3 length: 12
CDR3 DNA: TGTGCCAGCAGCTCCTACGGTAGTGGCTACACCTTC
CDR3 protein: CASSSYGSGYTF

V gene: TRBV6-1
J gene: TRBJ1-2
D gene: NA
clone size: NA
CDR3 length: 14
CDR3 DNA: TGTGCCAGCAGTGAAACGACCAGGGGCAAAGGCTACACCTTC
CDR3 protein: CASSETTRGKGYTF

V gene: TRBV7-3
J gene: TRBJ2-2
D gene: NA
clone size: NA
CDR3 length: 17
CDR3 DNA: TGTGCCAGCAGCTTTGACTATGAGGGCGCGAACACCGGGGAGCTGTTTTTT
CDR3 protein: CASSFDYEGANTGELFF

V gene: TRBV7-2
J gene: TRBJ1-2
D gene: TRBD1
clone size: NA
CDR3 length: 14
CDR3 DNA: TGTGCCAGCAGCACTGGACAGGGGGTGTATGGCTACACCTTC
CDR3 protein: CASSTGQGVYGYTF

V gene: TRBV19
J gene: TRBJ2-1
D gene: NA
clone size: NA
CDR3 length: 16
CDR3 DNA: TGTGCCAGTAGCCCTCGAGGCCAGCGGGTCCACAATGAGCAGTTCTTC
CDR3 protein: CASSPRGQRVHNEQFF

V gene: TRBV19
J gene: TRBJ1-5
D gene: NA
clone size: NA
CDR3 length: 15
CDR3 DNA: TGTGCCAGTAGTATCTACCGGGCCAGCAATCAGCCCCAGCATTTT
CDR3 protein: CASSIYRASNQPQHF

V gene: TRBV6-4
J gene: TRBJ2-6
D gene: NA
clone size: few
CDR3 length: 16
CDR3 DNA: TGTGCCAGCAGTGACTCCCTAGCGTCTGGGGCCAACGTCCTGACTTTC
CDR3 protein: CASSDSLASGANVLTF

V gene: TRBV20-1
J gene: TRBJ2-7
D gene: NA
clone size: once
CDR3 length: 11
CDR3 DNA: TGCAGTGTTATATCAAACTACGAGCAGTACTTC
CDR3 protein: CSVISNYEQYF

V gene: TRBV7-3
J gene: TRBJ1-1
D gene: NA
clone size: NA
CDR3 length: 13
CDR3 DNA: TGTGCCAGCAGAATTAACTTGAACACTGAAGCTTTCTTT
CDR3 protein: CASRINLNTEAFF

V gene: TRBV11-2
J gene: TRBJ2-1
D gene: NA
clone size: once
CDR3 length: 15
CDR3 DNA: TGTGCCAGCAGCTCTACACCAAACTCCTACAATGAGCAGTTCTTC
CDR3 protein: CASSSTPNSYNEQFF

V gene: TRBV7-3
J gene: TRBJ2-1
D gene: TRBD2
clone size: NA
CDR3 length: 16
CDR3 DNA: TGTGCCAGCAGCCCTTCGGGCGGGGGGACTGCGGATGAGCAGTTCTTC
CDR3 protein: CASSPSGGGTADEQFF

V gene: TRBV5-5
J gene: TRBJ2-7
D gene: NA
clone size: NA
CDR3 length: 11
CDR3 DNA: TGTGCCAGCAGCTTAGGGTACGAGCAGTACTTC
CDR3 protein: CASSLGYEQYF

V gene: TRBV11-2
J gene: TRBJ2-5
D gene: NA
clone size: NA
CDR3 length: 18
CDR3 DNA: TGTGCCAGCAGCTTACTAGTACCCGGGACCTGGTGGGGAGAGACCCAGTACTTC
CDR3 protein: CASSLLVPGTWWGETQYF

V gene: TRBV7-8
J gene: TRBJ1-5
D gene: NA
clone size: NA
CDR3 length: 13
CDR3 DNA: TGTGCCAGCAGCGGCCGACTTAATCAGCCCCAGCATTTT
CDR3 protein: CASSGRLNQPQHF

V gene: TRBV12-5
J gene: TRBJ1-2
D gene: TRBD1
clone size: NA
CDR3 length: 16
CDR3 DNA: TGTGCTAGTGGGCCCTTGTCCGGGACAGGGGATACTGGCTACACCTTC
CDR3 protein: CASGPLSGTGDTGYTF